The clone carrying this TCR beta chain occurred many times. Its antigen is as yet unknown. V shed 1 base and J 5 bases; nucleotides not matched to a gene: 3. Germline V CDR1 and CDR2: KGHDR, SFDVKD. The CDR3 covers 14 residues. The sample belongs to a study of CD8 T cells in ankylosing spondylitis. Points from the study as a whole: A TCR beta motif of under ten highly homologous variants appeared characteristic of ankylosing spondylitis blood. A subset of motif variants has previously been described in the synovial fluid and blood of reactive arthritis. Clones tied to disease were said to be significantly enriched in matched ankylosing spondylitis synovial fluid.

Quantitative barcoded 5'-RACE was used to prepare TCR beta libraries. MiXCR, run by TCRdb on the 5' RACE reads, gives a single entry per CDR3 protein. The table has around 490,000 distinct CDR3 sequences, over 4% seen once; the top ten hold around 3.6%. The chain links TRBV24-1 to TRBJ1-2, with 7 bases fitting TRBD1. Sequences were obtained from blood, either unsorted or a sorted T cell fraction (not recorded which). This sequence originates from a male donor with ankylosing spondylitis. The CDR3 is CATSDFRTGYGYTF. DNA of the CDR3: TGTGCCACCAGTGATTTTAGGACAGGATATGGCTACACCTTC.